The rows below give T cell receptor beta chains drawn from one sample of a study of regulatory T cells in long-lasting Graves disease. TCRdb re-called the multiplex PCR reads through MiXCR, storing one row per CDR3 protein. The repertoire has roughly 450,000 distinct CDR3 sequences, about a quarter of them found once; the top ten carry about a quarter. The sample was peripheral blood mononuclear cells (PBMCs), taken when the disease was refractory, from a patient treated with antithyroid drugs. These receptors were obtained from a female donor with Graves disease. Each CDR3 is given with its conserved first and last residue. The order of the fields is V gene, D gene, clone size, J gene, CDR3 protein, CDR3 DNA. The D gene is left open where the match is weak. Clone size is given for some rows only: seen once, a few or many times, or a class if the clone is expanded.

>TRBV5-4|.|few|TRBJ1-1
CASSLYREGNTEAFF
TGTGCCAGCAGCCTATACAGGGAGGGAAACACTGAAGCTTTCTTT
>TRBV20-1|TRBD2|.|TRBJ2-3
CSASGAGEADTQYF
TGCAGTGCTAGCGGAGCGGGAGAGGCAGATACGCAGTATTTT
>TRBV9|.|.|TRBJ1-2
CAISVGTNYGYTF
TGTGCCATCAGCGTAGGGACAAACTATGGCTACACCTTC
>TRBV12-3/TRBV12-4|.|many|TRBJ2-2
CASSFGRKTGELFF
TGTGCCAGCAGTTTTGGGCGAAAGACCGGGGAGCTGTTTTTT
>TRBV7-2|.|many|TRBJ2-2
CASSVRVFGELFF
TGTGCCAGCAGCGTCAGGGTGTTCGGGGAGCTGTTTTTT
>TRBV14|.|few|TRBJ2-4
CASSQGGLTAKNIQYF
TGTGCCAGCAGCCAAGGAGGACTAACGGCCAAAAACATTCAGTACTTC
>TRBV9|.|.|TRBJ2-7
CASSVGLSEYDEQYF
TGTGCCAGCAGCGTAGGTTTGAGCGAGTACGACGAGCAGTACTTC
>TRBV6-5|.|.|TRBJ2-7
CASSYSPQGSYEQYF
TGTGCCAGCAGTTACTCGCCCCAAGGTTCCTACGAGCAGTACTTC
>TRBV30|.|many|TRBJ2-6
CAWTVSGANVLTF
TGTGCCTGGACGGTCTCTGGGGCCAACGTCCTGACTTTC
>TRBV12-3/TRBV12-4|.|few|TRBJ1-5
CASSLKGGGGNQPQHF
TGTGCCAGCAGTTTAAAAGGGGGGGGGGGCAATCAGCCCCAGCATTTT
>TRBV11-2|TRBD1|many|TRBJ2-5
CASSNLQGAEETQYF
TGTGCCAGCAGCAACCTACAGGGGGCGGAGGAGACCCAGTACTTC
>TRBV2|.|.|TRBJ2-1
CASRPTTVSSYNEQFF
TGTGCCAGCAGGCCAACGACAGTAAGCTCCTACAATGAGCAGTTCTTC
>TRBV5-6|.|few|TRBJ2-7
CASSLAHGYEQYF
TGTGCCAGCAGCTTGGCACACGGCTACGAGCAGTACTTC
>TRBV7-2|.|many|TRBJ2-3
CASSSRTDTQYF
TGTGCCAGCAGCTCCCGCACAGATACGCAGTATTTT
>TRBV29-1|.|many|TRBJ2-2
CSVGLTNTGELFF
TGCAGCGTTGGTCTCACGAACACCGGGGAGCTGTTTTTT
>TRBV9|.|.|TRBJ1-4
CASSVDPAKGEKLFF
TGTGCCAGCAGCGTGGACCCCGCGAAGGGGGAAAAACTGTTTTTT
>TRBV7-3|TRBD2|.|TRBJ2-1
CASSNTGTRMHEQFF
TGTGCCAGCAGCAACACCGGGACTAGGATGCATGAGCAGTTCTTC
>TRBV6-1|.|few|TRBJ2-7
CASSRTRRGPYEQYF
TGTGCCAGCAGTCGTACCCGCCGGGGGCCCTACGAGCAGTACTTC
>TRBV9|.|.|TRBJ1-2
CASRGLESGYTF
TGTGCCAGCAGGGGGTTGGAGAGTGGCTACACCTTC
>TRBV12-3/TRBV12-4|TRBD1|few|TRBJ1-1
CASSGTGMNTEAFF
TGTGCCAGCAGTGGGACAGGGATGAACACTGAAGCTTTCTTT
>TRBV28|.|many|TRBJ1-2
CASRPGSDYGYTF
TGTGCCAGCAGACCAGGGTCGGACTATGGCTACACCTTC
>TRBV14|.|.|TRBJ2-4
CASSQDRGVKNIQYF
TGTGCCAGCAGCCAGGACAGAGGGGTCAAAAACATTCAGTACTTC
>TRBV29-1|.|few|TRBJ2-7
CSVEVILPGRQAYEQYF
TGCAGCGTTGAAGTAATTCTCCCCGGGAGACAGGCCTACGAGCAGTACTTC
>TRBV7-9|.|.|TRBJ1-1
CASSFLLRGVHTEAFF
TGTGCCAGCAGCTTCCTCCTTAGGGGGGTGCACACTGAAGCTTTCTTT
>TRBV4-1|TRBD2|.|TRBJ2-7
CASSQGLAVYEQYF
TGCGCCAGCAGCCAGGGACTAGCGGTCTACGAGCAGTACTTC
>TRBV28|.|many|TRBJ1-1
CASSFLLGGVTEAFF
TGTGCCAGCAGTTTCCTTTTAGGGGGGGTCACTGAAGCTTTCTTT
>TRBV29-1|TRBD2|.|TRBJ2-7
CSAQGGRTHYEQYF
TGCAGCGCCCAGGGAGGGAGGACACACTACGAGCAGTACTTC
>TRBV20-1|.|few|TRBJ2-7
CSAIDRLSSYEQYF
TGCAGTGCTATAGACAGGTTAAGCTCCTACGAGCAGTACTTC
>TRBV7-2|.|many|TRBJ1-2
CASSLAHLGLAGYGYTF
TGTGCCAGCAGCTTAGCGCACTTGGGTCTAGCGGGATATGGCTACACCTTC
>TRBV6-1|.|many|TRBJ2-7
CASSIGAGDEQYF
TGTGCCAGCAGTATAGGAGCCGGGGACGAGCAGTACTTC
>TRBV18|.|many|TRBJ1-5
CASSPRTSSNQPQHF
TGTGCCAGCTCACCACGGACAAGTAGCAATCAGCCCCAGCATTTT
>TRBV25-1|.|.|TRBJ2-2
CASSVPGVYGELFF
TGTGCCAGCAGTGTCCCAGGGGTTTACGGGGAGCTGTTTTTT
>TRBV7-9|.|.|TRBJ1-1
CASSPPLPGQKGEDTEAFF
TGTGCCAGCAGCCCACCTTTACCGGGACAAAAAGGGGAGGACACTGAAGCTTTCTTT
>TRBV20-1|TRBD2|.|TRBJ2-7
CSASTREGTMDEQYF
TGCAGTGCTAGTACGAGGGAAGGGACTATGGACGAGCAGTACTTC
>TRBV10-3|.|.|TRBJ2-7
CAISEQFPYEQYF
TGTGCCATCAGTGAACAGTTCCCTTACGAGCAGTACTTC
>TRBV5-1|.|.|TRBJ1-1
CASSSGGGSLTEAFF
TGCGCCAGCAGCTCCGGCGGGGGAAGTCTCACTGAAGCTTTCTTT
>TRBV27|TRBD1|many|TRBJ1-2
CASSPLQGTRDGYTF
TGTGCCAGCAGTCCCTTACAGGGGACCCGTGATGGCTACACCTTC
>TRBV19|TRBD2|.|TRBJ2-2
CASTSGRRIGELFF
TGTGCCAGTACTAGCGGGAGACGGATCGGGGAGCTGTTTTTT
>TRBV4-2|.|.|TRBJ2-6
CANSQVSSGANVLTF
TGTGCCAACAGCCAAGTCAGCTCTGGGGCCAACGTCCTGACTTTC
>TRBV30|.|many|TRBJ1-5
CAWSSPVAQPQHF
TGTGCCTGGAGTTCCCCTGTAGCTCAGCCCCAGCATTTT
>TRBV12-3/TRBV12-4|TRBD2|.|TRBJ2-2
CASSLPGLAGPNTGELFF
TGTGCCAGCAGTTTACCTGGACTAGCGGGGCCGAACACCGGGGAGCTGTTTTTT
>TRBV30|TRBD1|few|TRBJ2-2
CAGRDRDGTGELFF
TGTGCCGGACGGGACAGGGATGGCACCGGGGAGCTGTTTTTT
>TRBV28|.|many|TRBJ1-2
CASSLIREAYGYTF
TGTGCCAGCAGCTTAATCCGGGAGGCCTATGGCTACACCTTC
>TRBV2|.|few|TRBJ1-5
CASMPGPQNSNQPQHF
TGTGCCAGCATGCCGGGACCGCAGAATAGCAATCAGCCCCAGCATTTT